This T cell receptor beta chain was captured by sequencing in a study of OX40 agonist ivuxolimab in advanced cancers. Study-level information: The group had a mean age of about 60 years, ranged from about 20 to 90, and was roughly 80% male.

TCRdb's table, derived via immunoSEQ multiplex PCR, lists solely in-frame clones and lacks some. The sample includes more than 85,000 clones, around nine tenths of them seen just once. On this clone: Its antigen is as yet unknown.

Study-wide findings and caveats: Clonal expansion by week 6 occurred in CD4+ and CD8+ blood T cells (at 0.1 to 3.0 mg/kg).

In germline, CDR1 is LGHNA, CDR2 YSLEER. The CDR3 consists of 16 residues. V shed 1 base, J shed 6 bases, and the junction held 8 bases outside the gene matches. This TCR came from an adult with an advanced solid tumor such as melanoma, head and neck, liver or kidney cancer. This material consisted of CD4+ or CD8+ T cells sorted from blood, taken in a trial of the OX40 agonist ivuxolimab. The J gene is TRBJ2-2, the V gene TRBV4-3; TRBD2 agrees at 7 bases. The CDR3, as DNA: TGCGCCAGCAGCCAAGGGTCAGCGGGGAATTCCGGGGAGCTGTTTTTT. The encoded protein is CASSQGSAGNSGELFF.